These T cell receptor beta chains were read from a single sample in a study of monozygotic twins with inflammatory bowel disease. TCRdb processed the 5' RACE reads again and assigns one entry to each CDR3 protein, with no DNA. In all, the sample yields about 380,000 distinct CDR3 sequences. Sample: blood. The receptor set was obtained from a human donor with ulcerative colitis or Crohn's disease, or a healthy co-twin of an affected twin (not recorded which). Each CDR3 is given with its conserved first and last residue.

CDR3aa	len	j_gene	v_gene
CATGGGTGIYEQYF	14	TRBJ2-7	TRBV6-1
CASTFPGISGYTF	13	TRBJ1-2	TRBV7-9
CASSLGRGPSTDTQYF	16	TRBJ2-3	TRBV7-2
CASSSAGIDTQYF	13	TRBJ2-3	TRBV7-3
CASSQELAGGYQETQYF	17	TRBJ2-5	TRBV4-1
CASSLRGRGSGANVLTF	17	TRBJ2-6	TRBV7-2
CATSDLVGSGGSDTQYF	17	TRBJ2-3	TRBV24-1
CASSLEGGDTDTQYF	15	TRBJ2-3	TRBV5-1
CASSERTSFWPYF	13	TRBJ2-7	TRBV6-1
CASSPPGLSYEQYF	14	TRBJ2-7	TRBV18
CASSLGTGSHTIYF	14	TRBJ1-3	TRBV4-1
CASSVKGDSLNEQFF	15	TRBJ2-1	TRBV6-4
CASSLVRARAEQYF	14	TRBJ2-7	TRBV5-1
CAISPTGAPGAFF	13	TRBJ1-1	TRBV10-3
CASSPDPSSYNEQFF	15	TRBJ2-1	TRBV18
CASSRRQFYGYTF	13	TRBJ1-2	TRBV12-3/TRBV12-4
CSARPGTSGYNEQFF	15	TRBJ2-1	TRBV20-1
CASRGGQRTEAFF	13	TRBJ1-1	TRBV12-3/TRBV12-4
CASSLGGRYGYTF	13	TRBJ1-2	TRBV4-1
CASSRIRDQPQHF	13	TRBJ1-5	TRBV7-2
CASSQQGRGNQPQHF	15	TRBJ1-5	TRBV7-8
CASSPMMDISTQYF	14	TRBJ2-3	TRBV7-3
CATSRDWGGSDYEQYF	16	TRBJ2-7	TRBV15
CASSYTSGGSYNEQFF	16	TRBJ2-1	TRBV11-2
CASSLDYVVSPLHF	14	TRBJ1-6	TRBV7-2
CASSLASAVGHLISSYNEQFF	21	TRBJ2-1	TRBV7-2
CASSLAREQSPLHF	14	TRBJ1-6	TRBV5-4
CSARGPWGSYNEQFF	15	TRBJ2-1	TRBV20-1
CASSQDRRGNQPQHF	15	TRBJ1-5	TRBV4-3
CASSLLGTGVEGAQHF	16	TRBJ1-5	TRBV27
CSVIDSGNSPLHF	13	TRBJ1-6	TRBV29-1
CASSLVLNREKLFF	14	TRBJ1-4	TRBV7-9
CAWSVDRGSDEQYF	14	TRBJ2-7	TRBV30
CSATGTGDYNEQFF	14	TRBJ2-1	TRBV20-1
CSGHVNYGYTF	11	TRBJ1-2	TRBV20-1
CASSQDVPLGANVLTF	16	TRBJ2-6	TRBV4-3
CASSPNGGNYGYTF	14	TRBJ1-2	TRBV7-9
CASSRQGGSPLHF	13	TRBJ1-6	TRBV11-2
CASSPSSHQETQYF	14	TRBJ2-5	TRBV7-3
CASSSNRAEAFF	12	TRBJ1-1	TRBV19
CATSRGPSGGQGDEQFF	17	TRBJ2-1	TRBV15
CASSLMQSTGELFF	14	TRBJ2-2	TRBV5-1
CSAVNTGTSEQYF	13	TRBJ2-7	TRBV20-1
CASSSWPSTDTQYF	14	TRBJ2-3	TRBV7-2
CASSLSGGVHGYTF	14	TRBJ1-2	TRBV12-3/TRBV12-4
CASSLQGSLYEQYF	14	TRBJ2-7	TRBV7-2